Here is one T cell receptor (beta chain) with its context. Its antigen is still unknown. The record originates from a study of T cell responses to AZD1222 COVID-19 vaccine. Study overall: Pooled in the analysis were second doses at about 4 or about 12 weeks.

TCRdb's table, derived via immunoSEQ multiplex PCR, lists solely in-frame clones and lacks some. The repertoire includes tens of thousands of clones, approximately 91% of them detected once, and 22% sits in the top ten. Study conclusions and caveats: Vaccine-associated CD4 TCRs ranged over spike, dominating at 160-218 and 743-854. Increases in Spike-specific TCR breadth and depth were seen after two AZD1222 doses.

Germline assignment: CDR1 MNHEY and CDR2 SVGAGI. This CDR3 region has 15 residues. V gave up 2 bases and J gave up 7 bases, with 18 bases separating them. The chain has TRBV6-5 and TRBJ2-7, with D possibly matching TRBD2 (6 bases). The sample in question was peripheral blood, obtained on day 0 of AZD1222 vaccination. The receptor was derived from an adult in good health. The CDR3 sequence is CASSYEGPGAGEQYF. CDR3 nucleotides: TGTGCCAGCAGTTACGAAGGACCGGGTGCGGGGGAGCAGTACTTC.